In its sample, the clone carrying this T cell receptor beta chain was seen once. What it recognizes is unknown. A read error may account for a junction end that differs from germline. Preparation methods for the bulk TCR libraries were those previously described, with listed TCR primers. From the PCR reads, TCRdb called clonotypes with MiXCR, one entry per CDR3 protein. The table shows hundreds of thousands of distinct CDR3 sequences, with around 25% occurring only once. The record originates from a study of molecular identifiers for immune sequencing clone quantification. Study background: Replicates split RNA from roughly 21,000 or 96,000 naive CD8 cells five ways, and the researchers sequenced four portions. Study results and caveats: Jurkat TCR RNA spiked in from one cell could reportedly be detected among 1.1 million or so naive cells. Clones that had above 20 RNA copies took up over 99% of effector molecules but under 1% in naive cells.

The CDR3 totals 14 residues. The germline V gene encodes CDR1 DFQATT and CDR2 SNEGSKA (reference sequence). V and J are TRBV20-1 and TRBJ1-4; 7 bases align to TRBD1. This receptor was identified in a human donor in good health. Some libraries in this study had Jurkat cell RNA spiked in. The sample comprised naive CD8+ T cells from blood, with Jurkat cell RNA spiked in. The subset: FACS-sorted CD8+CD4-CCR7+CD45RA+ naive T cells. The CDR3 protein is CSARDRGANEELFF. The CDR3 nucleotides are TGCAGTGCTAGAGACAGGGGGGCTAATGAAGAACTGTTTTTT.